Following are 7 T cell receptor beta chains from one sample sequenced in a study of blood T cell repertoires in COVID-19. The repertoire was sequenced with immunoSEQ multiplex PCR; TCRdb's copy has only in-frame clones and lacks some. The sample gives 60,000 to 65,000 clones, over 75% of which show up once; about 9.3% is in the top ten. Sequenced input: peripheral blood. The receptors derive from an elderly woman with active COVID-19.

This clone was detected once. The CDR3 DNA reads TGTGCCAGCAGTCCACTCACGCACACTGAAGCTTTCTTT. It codes for CASSPLTHTEAFF. The V and J genes are TRBV3-1 (or the pseudogene TRBV3-2) and TRBJ1-1; D is uncertain. The CDR3 covers 13 residues. Trimming left V 6 bases short and J 3 bases short, with 11 bases between. Germline V gene data show CDR1 as LGHDT and CDR2 as YNNKEL (reference sequence).

The gene calls are TRBV6-1 and TRBJ2-3, with TRBD1 identical over 9 bases. The CDR3 covers 16 residues. In germline, CDR1 is MNHNS, CDR2 SASEGT. With 1 base clipped from V and 7 bases from J, the junction kept 9 bases outside the gene matches. The chain's CDR3 is CASSEDRDRARNTQYF. Written as DNA, the CDR3 is TGTGCCAGCAGTGAAGACCGGGACAGGGCCCGAAATACGCAGTATTTT.

This sequence joins TRBV19 and TRBJ1-6, with 8 nucleotides matching TRBD1. The CDR3 has 15 amino acids. V lost 7 bases and J lost 7; bases outside the gene matches: 9. In germline, CDR1 is LNHDA, CDR2 SQIVND (reference sequence). CDR3 coding DNA: TGTGCCAGTAATACCGGACAGGGTGGAAATTCACCCCTCCACTTT. Amino acids: CASNTGQGGNSPLHF. Full variable domain (outside the CDR3, taken from reference TRBV19 and TRBJ1-6): DGGITQSPKYLFRKEGQNVTLSCEQNLNHDAMYWYRQDPGQGLRLIYYSQIVNDFQKGDIAEGYSVSREKKESFPLTVTSAQKNPTAFYLCASNTGQGGNSPLHFGNGTRLTVT.

The chain couples TRBV6-5 to TRBJ1-5; TRBD1 agrees at 7 bases. The V gene's germline CDR1 is MNHEY and CDR2 SVGAGI. J was trimmed by 3 bases and V by 5 bases; bases with no gene match: 7. This CDR3 has 15 residues. The DNA for the CDR3 is TGTGCCAGCAGTATGACAGGGATTAACAATCAGCCCCAGCATTTT. This gives the protein CASSMTGINNQPQHF.

The chain is built from TRBV28 and TRBJ2-7; D is unclear. V lost 2 bases, J lost 0 bases, and 5 bases lay in between. In germline, CDR1 is MDHEN, CDR2 SYDVKM. The CDR3 spans 13 residues. CDR3 in amino acids: CASSLGHSYEQYF. In nucleotides, the CDR3 is TGTGCCAGCAGTTTAGGCCACTCCTACGAGCAGTACTTC.

The chain is built from TRBV30 and TRBJ1-2, with 8 bases that match TRBD1. J gave up 7 bases and V 3 bases, and 7 bases lay outside the gene matches. CDR1 is GTSNPN, CDR2 SVGIG, per germline (reference sequence). The CDR3 extends over 13 amino acids. The CDR3 loop is CAWSRDRPSGYTF. CDR3 coding DNA: TGTGCCTGGAGCCGGGACAGGCCCTCTGGCTACACCTTC.

This chain links TRBV9 with TRBJ1-1; TRBD1 aligns across 10 bases. The CDR3 has 15 residues. V shed 4 bases, J shed 5 bases, and the junction held 8 bases outside the gene matches. CDR1 is SGDLS, CDR2 YYNGEE, per germline. The CDR3 DNA reads TGTGCCAGCAGCCCGACTGGGACAGGGGTTACTGAAGCTTTCTTT. This sequence encodes CASSPTGTGVTEAFF.